A single sample is the source of the 2 T cell receptor beta chains below, sequenced in a study of identical twins. TCRdb reprocessed the 5' RACE reads via MiXCR and lists one record per CDR3 protein. Of some 710,000 distinct CDR3 sequences listed, approximately 6.1% were seen once; the top ten hold under 2%. Input material: naive T cells sorted from blood. These receptors were obtained from a man aged 18 to 29 in good health.

This clonotype showed up many times. The chain uses TRBV10-3 and TRBJ1-1; 7 bases are shared with TRBD1. Trimming took 10 bases from V and 4 from J; bases not matched to a gene: 15. The CDR3 is 15 amino acids. Germline CDR1 ENHRY, CDR2 SYGVKD. This CDR3 is CATARDSTGSTEAFF. Written as DNA, the CDR3 is TGTGCCACCGCAAGGGACAGCACCGGGAGCACTGAAGCTTTCTTT.

This clonotype was seen repeatedly, ten times or more. This chain connects TRBV7-8 to TRBJ2-5; 7 bases map to TRBD2. The CDR3 sequence is 12 residues long. Germline V gene sequence: CDR1 SGHVS, CDR2 FQNEAQ. The V segment lost 6 bases and the J segment 4 bases; nucleotides outside the gene matches: 2. CDR3 nucleotide sequence: TGTGCCAGCAGAGCGGGAAGAGAGACCCAGTACTTC. As protein: CASRAGRETQYF.